The 24 T cell receptor beta chains below were found in one sample sequenced in a study of blood T cell repertoires in COVID-19. The repertoire was sequenced with immunoSEQ multiplex PCR; TCRdb's copy has only in-frame clones and lacks some. The sample lists around 300,000 clones; about 88% were seen once. The sequencing sample was made of PBMCs or T cells enriched from blood (not recorded which). The origin of the receptors is a woman aged 45-60 years who had recovered from COVID-19.

This clone has just one count. J is TRBJ1-3 and V is TRBV29-1; the match to TRBD1 covers 10 bases. The trim removed 5 bases at V and 4 bases at J, leaving 8 bases unmatched. CDR3 length: 15 amino acids. In germline, CDR1 is SQVTM, CDR2 ANQGSEA. The CDR3 spells CSVRPGQGNGNTIYF. The CDR3 DNA sequence: TGCAGCGTTAGGCCGGGACAGGGGAACGGAAACACCATATATTTT.

V and J are TRBV7-2 and TRBJ2-5; no reliable D call. Germline V gene data show CDR1 as SGHTA and CDR2 as FQGNSA. V was pared by 5 bases and J by 2 bases, with 15 bases between. The CDR3 extends over 15 amino acids. Here the CDR3 reads CASSAERLTQETQYF. CDR3 nucleotides: TGTGCCAGCAGCGCAGAGAGGCTGACTCAAGAGACCCAGTACTTC. Filled out from reference TRBV7-2 and TRBJ2-5, the complete variable domain reads GAGVSQSPSNKVTEKGKDVELRCDPISGHTALYWYRQSLGQGLEFLIYFQGNSAPDKSGLPSDRFSAERTGGSVSTLTIQRTQQEDSAVYLCASSAERLTQETQYFGPGTRLLVL.

This chain links TRBV10-3 with TRBJ1-1, with TRBD1 matching 9 bases. The germline V gene has CDR1 ENHRY and CDR2 SYGVKD. The trim removed 6 bases at V and 2 bases at J, leaving 4 bases unmatched. The CDR3 contains 14 residues. The CDR3 is CAIRQQGANTEAFF. As DNA, the CDR3 is TGTGCCATCAGACAACAGGGGGCTAACACTGAAGCTTTCTTT.

The chain carries TRBV29-1 and TRBJ2-3; 7 bases are shared with TRBD1. Trimming took 5 bases from V and 2 from J; bases not matched to a gene: 7. Germline V gives CDR1 SQVTM, CDR2 ANQGSEA. The CDR3 spans 14 residues. The CDR3 bases are TGCAGCGTTCTGCCGGGACAGCTCACAGATACGCAGTATTTT. Protein: CSVLPGQLTDTQYF.

V usage is TRBV2 and J usage is TRBJ2-3; 8 bases are a match to TRBD2. V was clipped by 9 bases and J by 0 bases; unmatched bases: 5. The CDR3 extends over 14 amino acids. Germline V gene sequence: CDR1 SNHLY, CDR2 FYNNEI. DNA of the CDR3: TGTGCCAGTAAGACGGGAGGGAGCACAGATACGCAGTATTTT. This gives the protein CASKTGGSTDTQYF.

The CDR3 sequence is CAHLMDRAGANVLTF. In nucleotides, the CDR3 is TGTGCCCACTTGATGGACAGGGCCGGGGCCAACGTCCTGACTTTC. The V and J genes are TRBV2 and TRBJ2-6; 8 nucleotides match TRBD1. The CDR3 has 15 amino acids. Germline V gene sequence: CDR1 SNHLY, CDR2 FYNNEI. After removal of 11 bases from V and 4 bases from J, the junction contained 10 bases not matched to a gene.

V usage is TRBV25-1 and J usage is TRBJ1-6; 7 bases align to TRBD1. Germline values: CDR1 MGHDK, CDR2 SYGVNS. Trimming at V came to 4 bases and at J to 2 bases, leaving 2 bases not matched to a gene. The CDR3 is made up of 15 amino acids. CDR3 sequence reads: CASSGQGTYNSPLHF. The CDR3, as DNA: TGTGCCAGCAGTGGACAGGGTACCTATAATTCACCCCTCCACTTT.

The chain combines TRBV9 with TRBJ1-1; tentative D call: TRBD1 (5 bases). CDR3 length equals 16 residues. V gave up 0 bases and J gave up 0 bases, with 12 bases separating them. Germline CDR1 SGDLS, CDR2 YYNGEE. CDR3 amino acids: CASSVEPDSMNTEAFF. The CDR3 DNA is TGTGCCAGCAGCGTAGAGCCCGACAGTATGAACACTGAAGCTTTCTTT.

This clone came up once. The chain has TRBV5-8 and TRBJ2-1, with 8 nucleotides matching TRBD2. Unmatched junction bases numbered 8, after V lost 2 bases and J lost 4 bases. This CDR3 has 16 residues. Germline assignment: CDR1 SGHTS and CDR2 YDEGEE. DNA for the CDR3: TGTGCCAGCAGCTTCCAGGGTAGCGGGACTTACAATGAGCAGTTCTTC. It is translated as CASSFQGSGTYNEQFF.

The gene calls are TRBV4-3 and TRBJ1-5; no definite D call. CDR3 length: 14 amino acids. Trimming shortened V by 0 bases and J by 10 bases, and 13 bases separated the two germline ends. Germline V gene data show CDR1 as LGHNA and CDR2 as YSLEER. This CDR3 is CASSQDWALGPQHF. The CDR3 coding sequence is TGCGCCAGCAGCCAAGACTGGGCTCTCGGCCCCCAGCATTTT.

This clone was counted a few times. This rearrangement joins TRBV15 to TRBJ1-6; 7 nucleotides agree with TRBD1. Germline V lookup: CDR1 LNHNV, CDR2 YYDKDF (reference sequence). The CDR3 covers 17 residues. V lost 0 bases and J lost 9; bases outside the gene matches: 11. CDR3 DNA sequence: TGTGCCACCAGCAGAGATTCGGCGGCCAGGGGGTCTTCACCCCTCCACTTT. Translated, it gives CATSRDSAARGSSPLHF. Using reference TRBV15 and TRBJ1-6 for the parts outside the CDR3, the full variable domain is DAMVIQNPRYQVTQFGKPVTLSCSQTLNHNVMYWYQQKSSQAPKLLFHYYDKDFNNEADTPDNFQSRRPNTSFCFLDIRSPGLGDTAMYLCATSRDSAARGSSPLHFGNGTRLTVT.

Of note for this clone: Other nucleotide sequences from this sample produce the same CDR3. This CDR3 reads CASSQAPTSGSYEQYF. In DNA form, the CDR3 reads TGCGCCAGCAGCCAGGCCCCGACTAGCGGGTCCTACGAGCAGTACTTC. The chain couples TRBV4-3 to TRBJ2-7, with 10 bases lining up with TRBD2. The CDR3 length is 16 residues. V gave up 3 bases and J gave up 1 base; unmatched junction bases: 6. Looked up from germline, CDR1 is LGHNA and CDR2 is YSLEER.

The sample holds one count of this clone. The V and J genes are TRBV5-1 and TRBJ2-5, with a possible D match to TRBD1 (6 bases). The CDR3 spans 14 residues. V was pared by 2 bases and J by 1 base, with 9 bases between. CDR1 is SGHRS and CDR2 is YFSETQ in the germline V gene. CDR3 nucleotides: TGCGCCAGCAGCTTTGGACAGATCCAAGAGACCCAGTACTTC. Its translation: CASSFGQIQETQYF.

The chain carries TRBV28 and TRBJ1-2; 11 bases are shared with TRBD1. CDR1 MDHEN and CDR2 SYDVKM come from the germline V gene. CDR3 length equals 14 residues. V was pared by 3 bases and J by 7 bases, with 4 bases of the junction left unmatched. The CDR3 DNA sequence: TGTGCCAGCAGTTTTTCTGGGACAGGGGGTGGCTACACCTTC. Translation gives CASSFSGTGGGYTF.

This clone was observed a single time. CDR3 DNA sequence: TGTGCCAGCAGCCAAGACGAAAGACTCCCCCCGGACGAGCAGTACTTC. It encodes CASSQDERLPPDEQYF. V and J are TRBV14 and TRBJ2-7, with D uncertain. Germline CDR1 and CDR2: SGHDN and FVKESK. Trimming left V 0 bases short and J 5 bases short, with 17 bases between. This CDR3 is built from 16 residues. The full variable domain, rest sourced from reference TRBV14 and TRBJ2-7, is EAGVTQFPSHSVIEKGQTVTLRCDPISGHDNLYWYRRVMGKEIKFLLHFVKESKQDESGMPNNRFLAERTGGTYSTLKVQPAELEDSGVYFCASSQDERLPPDEQYFGPGTRLTVT.

CDR3 in amino acids: CASRLGTGSNQPQHF. The CDR3 DNA sequence: TGTGCCAGCAGATTAGGGACAGGGAGCAATCAGCCCCAGCATTTT. This rearrangement joins TRBV6-5 to TRBJ1-5; 9 bases line up with TRBD1. The CDR3 totals 15 residues. V gave up 6 bases and J gave up 1 base; unmatched junction bases: 4. Germline V gene data show CDR1 as MNHEY and CDR2 as SVGAGI.

The sample holds one count of this clone. This sequence joins TRBV7-9 and TRBJ2-3, with 8 bases lining up with TRBD2. This CDR3 has 19 amino acids. CDR1 and CDR2 (germline): SEHNR, FQNEAQ (reference sequence). V lost 5 bases, J lost 3 bases, and 19 bases stayed unmatched. Here the CDR3 reads CASSPYRDRGGSRTDTQYF. The CDR3 nucleotides read TGTGCCAGCAGCCCGTACCGGGACCGGGGGGGATCTAGGACAGATACGCAGTATTTT.

V usage is TRBV5-4 and J usage is TRBJ2-7, with 7 positions matching TRBD2. V gave up 0 bases and J gave up 0 bases; unmatched junction bases: 0. Germline V gives CDR1 SGHNT, CDR2 YYREEE (reference sequence). The CDR3 is 14 amino acids. The CDR3 region is CASSLAGGSYEQYF. The CDR3 DNA sequence: TGTGCCAGCAGCTTGGCGGGAGGCTCCTACGAGCAGTACTTC.

Details on this clone: A junction end diverges from the germline sequence, so it may reflect a read error. For the CDR3, the DNA is TGTGCTAGCAGCCTGGACAGGGCGGGAGAGACCCAGTACTTC. It translates to CASSLDRAGETQYF. The chain uses TRBV7-7 and TRBJ2-5, with 8 positions matching TRBD1. Germline-derived CDR1 and CDR2 are SSHAT and FNYEAQ (reference sequence). The CDR3 spans 14 residues.

The chain's CDR3 is CATSDRLAATYNEQFF. In DNA form, the CDR3 reads TGTGCCACCAGTGACCGTCTAGCGGCTACCTACAATGAGCAGTTCTTC. The chain uses TRBV24-1 and TRBJ2-1, with TRBD2 identical over 7 bases. The CDR3 has 16 amino acids. The junction had 7 bases not matched to a gene; V was cut back by 4 bases and J by 2 bases. The V gene's germline CDR1 is KGHDR and CDR2 SFDVKD.

The chain links TRBV7-2 to TRBJ2-5, with 7 bases aligning to TRBD1. The CDR3 is 14 residues long. Germline V lookup: CDR1 SGHTA, CDR2 FQGNSA. With 5 bases clipped from V and 2 bases from J, the junction kept 5 bases outside the gene matches. Here the CDR3 reads CASSDGTVQETQYF. The CDR3, as DNA: TGTGCCAGCAGCGATGGGACAGTTCAAGAGACCCAGTACTTC.

The chain links TRBV11-3 to TRBJ2-2, with TRBD1 matching over 7 bases. CDR3 length: 14 amino acids. Germline loops: CDR1 SGHNT, CDR2 YENEEA. The ends lost 5 bases at V and 4 bases at J; junction bases unmatched: 4. CDR3 DNA: TGTGCCAGCAGCCTGGGACAGCTCACCGGGGAGCTGTTTTTT. Translation gives CASSLGQLTGELFF.

The CDR3 region has the DNA TGCAGCGCCGCCAAAGCAGGCCAAGCTTTCTTT. Protein product: CSAAKAGQAFF. The rearrangement joins TRBV29-1 to TRBJ1-1; D not resolved. CDR1 and CDR2 from the germline V gene are SQVTM and ANQGSEA. This CDR3 is built from 11 residues. Trimming left V 7 bases short and J 9 bases short, with 15 bases between.

The chain employs TRBV9 and TRBJ2-7; 8 bases are a match to TRBD1. CDR1 and CDR2 from the germline V gene are SGDLS and YYNGEE. This CDR3 is built from 12 residues. The V gene end was trimmed by 3 bases and the J gene end by 4 bases; junction bases not matched to a gene: 0. Written as DNA, the CDR3 is TGTGCCAGCAGCGGACAGGGGTACGAGCAGTACTTC. Translation: CASSGQGYEQYF.